This TCR beta chain was found in a study of T cell changes during pregnancy in multiple sclerosis. Here immunoSEQ multiplex PCR was the method, and the copy in TCRdb shows in-frame clones only, minus some. The sample comprises 47,000 or so clones, roughly 89% of which are singletons, and under 2% rests with the top ten. Trimming stripped 0 bases from V and 0 bases from J, with 12 bases between. This CDR3 has 17 residues. Germline-derived CDR1 and CDR2 are KGHSY and FQNENV. The chain carries TRBV16 and TRBJ1-5; the D is unclear. This receptor was obtained from a female donor with multiple sclerosis, enrolled in a pregnancy study. The sample in question was peripheral blood, obtained in the first trimester of pregnancy. DNA for the CDR3: TGTGCCAGCAGCCAATCGTGGGCAGTAAATAGCAATCAGCCCCAGCATTTT. Translating gives CASSQSWAVNSNQPQHF.